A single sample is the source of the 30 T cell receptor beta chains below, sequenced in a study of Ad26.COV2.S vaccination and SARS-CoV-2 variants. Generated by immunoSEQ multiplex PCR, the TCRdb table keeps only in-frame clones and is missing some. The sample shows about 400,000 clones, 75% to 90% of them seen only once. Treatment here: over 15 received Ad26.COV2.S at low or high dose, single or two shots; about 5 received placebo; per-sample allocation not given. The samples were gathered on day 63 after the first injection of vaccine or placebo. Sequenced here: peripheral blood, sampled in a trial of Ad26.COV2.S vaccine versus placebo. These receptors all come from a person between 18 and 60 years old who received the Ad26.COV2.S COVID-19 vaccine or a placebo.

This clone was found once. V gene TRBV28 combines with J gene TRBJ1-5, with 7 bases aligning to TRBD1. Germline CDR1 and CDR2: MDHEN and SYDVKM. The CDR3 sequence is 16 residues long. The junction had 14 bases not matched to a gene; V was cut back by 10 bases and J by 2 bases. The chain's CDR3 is CAINSGEGAGNQPQHF. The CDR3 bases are TGTGCCATCAACTCTGGGGAGGGGGCCGGCAATCAGCCCCAGCATTTT.

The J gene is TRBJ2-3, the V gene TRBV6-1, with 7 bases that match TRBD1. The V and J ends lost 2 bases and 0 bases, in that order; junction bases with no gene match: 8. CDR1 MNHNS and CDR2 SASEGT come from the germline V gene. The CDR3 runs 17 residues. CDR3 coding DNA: TGTGCCAGCAGTGAAAGACGATCAGGGGGAAGCACAGATACGCAGTATTTT. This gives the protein CASSERRSGGSTDTQYF.

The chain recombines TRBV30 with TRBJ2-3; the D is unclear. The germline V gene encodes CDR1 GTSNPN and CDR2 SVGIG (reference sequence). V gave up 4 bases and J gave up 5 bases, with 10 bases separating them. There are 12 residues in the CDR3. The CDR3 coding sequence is TGTGCCTGGAACTCAGACGGAGATACGCAGTATTTT. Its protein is CAWNSDGDTQYF.

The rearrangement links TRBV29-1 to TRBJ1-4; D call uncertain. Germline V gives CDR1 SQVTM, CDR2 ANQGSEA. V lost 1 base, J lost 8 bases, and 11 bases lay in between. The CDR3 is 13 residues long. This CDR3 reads CSVEVVGLEKLFF. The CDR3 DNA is TGCAGCGTTGAAGTTGTAGGGCTAGAAAAACTGTTTTTT.

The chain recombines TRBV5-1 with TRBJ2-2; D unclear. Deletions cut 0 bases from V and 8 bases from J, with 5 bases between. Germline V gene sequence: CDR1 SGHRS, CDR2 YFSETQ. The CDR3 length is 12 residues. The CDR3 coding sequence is TGCGCCAGCAGCTTGGCCGGAGGGGAGCTGTTTTTT. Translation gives CASSLAGGELFF.

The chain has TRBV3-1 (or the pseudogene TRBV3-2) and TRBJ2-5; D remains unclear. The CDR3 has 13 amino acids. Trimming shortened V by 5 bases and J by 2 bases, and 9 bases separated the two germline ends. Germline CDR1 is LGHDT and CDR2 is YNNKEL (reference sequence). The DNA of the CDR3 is TGTGCCAGCAGCTATAGAACTCAAGAGACCCAGTACTTC. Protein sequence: CASSYRTQETQYF.

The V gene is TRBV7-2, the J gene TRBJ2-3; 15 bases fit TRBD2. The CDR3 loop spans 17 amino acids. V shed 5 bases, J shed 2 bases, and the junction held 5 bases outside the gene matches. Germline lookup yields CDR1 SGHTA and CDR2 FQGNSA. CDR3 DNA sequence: TGTGCCAGCAGCACAGGGACTAGCGGGAGGAACACAGATACGCAGTATTTT. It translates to CASSTGTSGRNTDTQYF.

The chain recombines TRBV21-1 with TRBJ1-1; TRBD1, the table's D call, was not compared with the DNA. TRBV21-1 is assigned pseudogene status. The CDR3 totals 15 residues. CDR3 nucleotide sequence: TGTGCCAGCAGCAAAGTTGACAGGGAGCACACTGAAGCTTTCTTT. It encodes CASSKVDREHTEAFF.

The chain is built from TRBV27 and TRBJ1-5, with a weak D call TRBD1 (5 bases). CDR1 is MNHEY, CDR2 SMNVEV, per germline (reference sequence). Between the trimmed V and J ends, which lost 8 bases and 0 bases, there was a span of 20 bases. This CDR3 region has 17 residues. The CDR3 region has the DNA TGTGCCAGCGTGAGGGGAAAGAGGCACGGTAGCAATCAGCCCCAGCATTTT. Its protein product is CASVRGKRHGSNQPQHF.

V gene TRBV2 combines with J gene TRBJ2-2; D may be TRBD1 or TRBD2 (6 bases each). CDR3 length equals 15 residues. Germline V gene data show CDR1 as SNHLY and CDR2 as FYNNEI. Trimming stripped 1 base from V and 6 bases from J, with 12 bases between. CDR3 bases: TGTGCCAGCAGTGAAGTGGGGGCGGGGTCCGGGGAGCTGTTTTTT. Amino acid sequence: CASSEVGAGSGELFF.

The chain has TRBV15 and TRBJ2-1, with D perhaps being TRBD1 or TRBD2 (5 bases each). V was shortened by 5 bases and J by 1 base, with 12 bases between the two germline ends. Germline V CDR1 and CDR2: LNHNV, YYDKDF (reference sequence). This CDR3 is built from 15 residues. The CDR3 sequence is CATSRGYLSYNEQFF. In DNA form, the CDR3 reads TGTGCCACCAGCCGGGGCTACTTATCCTACAATGAGCAGTTCTTC.

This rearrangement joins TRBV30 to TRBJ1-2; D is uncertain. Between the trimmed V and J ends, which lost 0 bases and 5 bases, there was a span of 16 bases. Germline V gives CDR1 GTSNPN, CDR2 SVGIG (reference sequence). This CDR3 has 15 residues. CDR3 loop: CAWSVGQLGGYGYTF. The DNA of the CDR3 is TGTGCCTGGAGTGTCGGCCAGCTGGGAGGATATGGCTACACCTTC.

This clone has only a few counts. CDR3 sequence reads: CASSHQGASSGANVLTF. CDR3 DNA: TGTGCCAGCAGCCATCAGGGGGCCAGCTCTGGGGCCAACGTCCTGACTTTC. The chain uses TRBV7-3 and TRBJ2-6, with 8 bases fitting TRBD1. The germline V gene encodes CDR1 SGHTA and CDR2 FQGTGA. V was pared by 5 bases and J by 0 bases, with 6 bases of the junction left unmatched. CDR3 size: 17 residues.

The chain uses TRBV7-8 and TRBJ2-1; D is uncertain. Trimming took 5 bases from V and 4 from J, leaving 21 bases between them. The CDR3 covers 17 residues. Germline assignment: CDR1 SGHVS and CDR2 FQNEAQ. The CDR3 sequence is CASSPVRLTPGYNEQFF. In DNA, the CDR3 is TGTGCCAGCAGCCCCGTAAGACTCACCCCGGGTTACAATGAGCAGTTCTTC. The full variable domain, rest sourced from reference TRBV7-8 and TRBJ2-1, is GAGVSQSPRYKVAKRGQDVALRCDPISGHVSLFWYQQALGQGPEFLTYFQNEAQLDKSGLPSDRFFAERPEGSVSTLKIQRTQQEDSAVYLCASSPVRLTPGYNEQFFGPGTRLTVL.

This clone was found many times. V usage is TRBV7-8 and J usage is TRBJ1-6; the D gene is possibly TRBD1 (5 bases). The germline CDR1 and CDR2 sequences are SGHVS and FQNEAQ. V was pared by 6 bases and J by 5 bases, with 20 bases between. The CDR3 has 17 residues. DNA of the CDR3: TGTGCCAGCAGGGCCCAGGGTGGAGGCAGAAATAATTCACCCCTCCACTTT. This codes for CASRAQGGGRNNSPLHF.

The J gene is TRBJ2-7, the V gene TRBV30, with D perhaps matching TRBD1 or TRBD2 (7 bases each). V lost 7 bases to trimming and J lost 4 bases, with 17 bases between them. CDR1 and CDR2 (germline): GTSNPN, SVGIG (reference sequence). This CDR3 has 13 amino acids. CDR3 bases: TGTGCCTACCGGGGAGGGGGCACGTACGAGCAGTACTTC. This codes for CAYRGGGTYEQYF.

In nucleotides, the CDR3 is TGTGCCAGCAGCTTGAATAGGGGTAGCTCTGGAAACACCATATATTTT. The encoded protein is CASSLNRGSSGNTIYF. This chain joins TRBV5-4 and TRBJ1-3; a possible D gene is TRBD1 (5 bases). The V gene's germline CDR1 is SGHNT and CDR2 YYREEE (reference sequence). The CDR3 consists of 16 residues. V lost 1 base and J 0 bases, leaving 11 bases between the germline ends. The full variable domain, completed using reference TRBV5-4 and TRBJ1-3, is ETGVTQSPTHLIKTRGQQVTLRCSSQSGHNTVSWYQQALGQGPQFIFQYYREEENGRGNFPPRFSGLQFPNYSSELNVNALELDDSALYLCASSLNRGSSGNTIYFGEGSWLTVV.

In DNA, the CDR3 is TGCAGCGTTGAAGTAGGTACAGGGGGAGTTGGGACTGAAGCTTTCTTT. Translation: CSVEVGTGGVGTEAFF. This chain joins TRBV29-1 and TRBJ1-1, with 8 positions matching TRBD1. The germline CDR1 and CDR2 sequences are SQVTM and ANQGSEA. V shed 1 base and J 5 bases; nucleotides not matched to a gene: 12. The CDR3 is 16 amino acids.

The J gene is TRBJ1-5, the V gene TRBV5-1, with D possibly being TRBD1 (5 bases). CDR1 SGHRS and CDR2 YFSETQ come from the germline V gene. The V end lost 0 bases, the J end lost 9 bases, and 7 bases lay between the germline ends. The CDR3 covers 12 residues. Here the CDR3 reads CASSLDGGPQHF. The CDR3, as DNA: TGCGCCAGCAGCTTGGATGGGGGGCCCCAGCATTTT.

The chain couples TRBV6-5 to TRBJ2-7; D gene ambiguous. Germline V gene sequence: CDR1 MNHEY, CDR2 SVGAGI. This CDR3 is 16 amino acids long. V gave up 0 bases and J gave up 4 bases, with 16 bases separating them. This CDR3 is CASSYSWGARLYEQYF. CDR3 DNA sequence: TGTGCCAGCAGTTACTCTTGGGGTGCGAGACTGTACGAGCAGTACTTC.

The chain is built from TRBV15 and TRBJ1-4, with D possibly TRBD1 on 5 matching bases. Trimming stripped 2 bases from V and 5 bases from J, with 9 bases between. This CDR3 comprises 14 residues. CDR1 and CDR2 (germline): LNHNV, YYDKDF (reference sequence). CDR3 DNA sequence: TGTGCCACCAGCAGACAGGGACTCAATGAAAAACTGTTTTTT. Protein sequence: CATSRQGLNEKLFF.

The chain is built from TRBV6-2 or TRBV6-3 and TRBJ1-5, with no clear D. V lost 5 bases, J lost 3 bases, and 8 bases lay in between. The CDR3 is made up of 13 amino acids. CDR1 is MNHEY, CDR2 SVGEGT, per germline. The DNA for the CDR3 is TGTGCCAGCAGTCTCCACTTCAATCAGCCCCAGCATTTT. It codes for CASSLHFNQPQHF.

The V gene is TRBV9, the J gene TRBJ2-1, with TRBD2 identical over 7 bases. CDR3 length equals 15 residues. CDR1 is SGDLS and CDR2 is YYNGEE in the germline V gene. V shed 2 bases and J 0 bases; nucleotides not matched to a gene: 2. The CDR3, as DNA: TGTGCCAGCAGCGTGGGGACTAACTCCTACAATGAGCAGTTCTTC. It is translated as CASSVGTNSYNEQFF. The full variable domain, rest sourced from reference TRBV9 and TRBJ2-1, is DSGVTQTPKHLITATGQRVTLRCSPRSGDLSVYWYQQSLDQGLQFLIQYYNGEERAKGNILERFSAQQFPDLHSELNLSSLELGDSALYFCASSVGTNSYNEQFFGPGTRLTVL.

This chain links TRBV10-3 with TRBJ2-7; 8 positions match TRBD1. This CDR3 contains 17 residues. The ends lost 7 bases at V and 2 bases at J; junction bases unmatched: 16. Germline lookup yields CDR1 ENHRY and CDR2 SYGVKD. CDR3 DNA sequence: TGTGCCATCACCGACCGCCGCGAAGGACAGGGAGCCTACGAGCAGTACTTC. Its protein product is CAITDRREGQGAYEQYF.

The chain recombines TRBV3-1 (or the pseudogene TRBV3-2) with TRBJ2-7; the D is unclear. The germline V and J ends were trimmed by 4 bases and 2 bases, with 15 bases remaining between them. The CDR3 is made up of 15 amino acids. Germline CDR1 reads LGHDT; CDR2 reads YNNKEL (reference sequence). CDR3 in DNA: TGTGCCAGCAGCCGTATAGTCGGGTCCCCCTACGAGCAGTACTTC. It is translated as CASSRIVGSPYEQYF.

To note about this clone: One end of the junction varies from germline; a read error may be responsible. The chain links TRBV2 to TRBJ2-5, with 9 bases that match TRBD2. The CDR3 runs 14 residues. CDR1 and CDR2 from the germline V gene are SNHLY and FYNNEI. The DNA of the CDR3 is TGTGCCAGCCGAGAGACTAGCGGCCAACAGACCCAGTACTTC. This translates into CASRETSGQQTQYF.

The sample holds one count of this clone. The DNA of the CDR3 is TGTGCCAGCTCACCATCTGGACAGGCCTATGGCTACACCTTC. Protein sequence: CASSPSGQAYGYTF. The J gene is TRBJ1-2, the V gene TRBV18, with 7 bases identical to TRBD1. The CDR3 consists of 14 residues. V dropped 2 bases and J dropped 4; count of bases not matched to a gene: 4. Germline CDR1 KGHSH, CDR2 LQKENI.

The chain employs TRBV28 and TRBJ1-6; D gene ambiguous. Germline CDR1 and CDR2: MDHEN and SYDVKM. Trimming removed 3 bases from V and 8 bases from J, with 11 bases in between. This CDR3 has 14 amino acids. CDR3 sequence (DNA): TGTGCCAGCAGTTTGGCCAGGCGTCATTCACCCCTCCACTTT. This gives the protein CASSLARRHSPLHF.

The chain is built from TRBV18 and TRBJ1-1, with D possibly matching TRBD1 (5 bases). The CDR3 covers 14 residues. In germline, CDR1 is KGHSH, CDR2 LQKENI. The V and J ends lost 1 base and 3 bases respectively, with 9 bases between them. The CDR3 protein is CASSPLSGDTEAFF. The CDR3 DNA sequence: TGTGCCAGCTCACCACTATCGGGGGACACTGAAGCTTTCTTT.

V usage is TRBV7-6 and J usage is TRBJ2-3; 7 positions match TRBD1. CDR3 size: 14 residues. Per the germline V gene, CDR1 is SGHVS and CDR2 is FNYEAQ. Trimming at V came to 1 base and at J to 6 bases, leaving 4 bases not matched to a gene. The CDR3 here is CASSLEGGYDTQYF. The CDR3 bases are TGTGCCAGCAGCTTAGAAGGGGGCTACGATACGCAGTATTTT.